A single T cell receptor (beta chain) is shown here with its context. The antigen is not known. This entry comes from a study of OX40 agonist ivuxolimab in advanced cancers. The overall study: Recorded diagnoses for dose-escalation patients were hepatocellular carcinoma, melanoma, renal cell or head and neck cancer. Subjects had a mean age of roughly 60 years, with a range of 23 to 79; less than 90% were male.

The CDR3 consists of 12 residues. Deletions cut 0 bases from V and 9 bases from J, with 3 bases between. CDR1 MGHRA and CDR2 YSYEKL come from the germline V gene. The study's findings and limits: There were, on average, more expanded clones in CD8+ T cells than in CD4+.

Measured with immunoSEQ multiplex PCR; TCRdb has only the in-frame clones, and not every one. The top ten hold less than 5.5% of the sample, which has some 100,000 clones, approximately 80% seen once. The sequence derives from an adult with an advanced solid tumor such as melanoma, head and neck, liver or kidney cancer. The chain carries TRBV4-1 and TRBJ1-6; D not certain. Sequenced material: CD4+ or CD8+ T cells sorted from blood, taken in a trial of the OX40 agonist ivuxolimab. CDR3 sequence (DNA): TGCGCCAGCAGCCAAGAAAGTTCACCCCTCCACTTT. It specifies CASSQESSPLHF.